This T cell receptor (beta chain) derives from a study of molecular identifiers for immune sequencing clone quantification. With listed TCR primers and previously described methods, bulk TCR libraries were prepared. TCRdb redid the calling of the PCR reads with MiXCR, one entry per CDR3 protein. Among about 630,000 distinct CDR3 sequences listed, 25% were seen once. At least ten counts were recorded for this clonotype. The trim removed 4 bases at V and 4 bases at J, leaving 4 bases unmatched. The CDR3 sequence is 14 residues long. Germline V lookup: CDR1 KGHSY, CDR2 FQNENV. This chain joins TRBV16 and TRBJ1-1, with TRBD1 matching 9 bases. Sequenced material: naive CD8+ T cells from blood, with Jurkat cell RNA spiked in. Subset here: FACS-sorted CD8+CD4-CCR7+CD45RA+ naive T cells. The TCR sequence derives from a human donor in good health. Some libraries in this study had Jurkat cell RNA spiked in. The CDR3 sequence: CASSPSTGGTEAFF. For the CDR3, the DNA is TGTGCCAGCAGCCCCTCGACAGGGGGCACTGAAGCTTTCTTT.